This T cell receptor beta chain was found in a study of blood T cell repertoires in COVID-19. Study as a whole: Spain, Italy and the United States supplied samples that represented acute and convalescent COVID-19. From T cells, B-cell-depleted T cells, or PBMCs came the material, which was cDNA or gDNA.

Participant ages covered about 18 to 100 years across about two dozen US areas. The germline CDR1 and CDR2 sequences are MNHNY and SVGAGI (reference sequence). V was trimmed by 5 bases and J by 4 bases, leaving 6 bases between them. CDR3 length: 11 amino acids. The authors' processing: Counts of nucleated cells, estimated from reference gene primer amplification, were obtained. The data were produced by immunoSEQ multiplex PCR, yet TCRdb's version contains in-frame clones alone and is incomplete. For V, J and clone size, that table is used; D and trimming come from the DNA. The table includes 200,000 to 250,000 clones, 75% to 90% detected once.

V usage is TRBV6-6 and J usage is TRBJ2-7; D is ambiguous. The receptor was derived from a woman aged 40 to 50 with acute COVID-19. The sequenced sample was PBMCs or T cells enriched from blood (not recorded which). The chain's CDR3 is CASSTTYEQYF. CDR3 DNA sequence: TGTGCCAGCAGTACTACTTACGAGCAGTACTTC.